This is a list of T cell receptor beta chains from one sample in a study of blood T cell repertoires in COVID-19. Repertoires were generated with immunoSEQ multiplex PCR, while TCRdb's copy carries only in-frame clones and drops some. This table has about 140,000 clones, around 88% appearing once. The sequenced sample was peripheral blood. Receptors originate from a human donor in a cohort sampled during active COVID-19. The conserved cysteine and the conserved F or W are not part of the CDR3 here. D genes are given only for firm matches.

j_gene | v_gene | d_gene | CDR3aa
TRBJ1-1 | TRBV18 | NA | ASVQNTEAF
TRBJ2-1 | TRBV7-9 | NA | ASSPPKPESSYNEQF
TRBJ1-6 | TRBV12-3/TRBV12-4 | NA | ASSQNNSPLH
TRBJ1-2 | TRBV5-1 | NA | ASSLEGTINYGYT
TRBJ2-7 | TRBV7-8 | TRBD2 | ASSFEAGLSYEQY
TRBJ1-2 | TRBV25-1 | NA | ASSPREHYGYT
TRBJ1-6 | TRBV7-2 | NA | ASSLEPLGLLH
TRBJ2-2 | TRBV20-1 | NA | SASRGLPGELF
TRBJ2-5 | TRBV18 | NA | ASSERSGQETQY
TRBJ2-3 | TRBV3-1/TRBV3-2 | NA | ASSQPGGVYTDTQY
TRBJ2-3 | TRBV2 | NA | ASSKGVNTDTQY
TRBJ1-5 | TRBV11-2 | TRBD1 | ASSLGTGGQPQH
TRBJ2-3 | TRBV19 | TRBD1 | ASSLTGATDTQY
TRBJ2-2 | TRBV19 | NA | ASRAANTGELF
TRBJ2-5 | TRBV7-9 | NA | ASSLRGQETQY
TRBJ1-2 | TRBV7-2 | NA | ASSPATDYGYT
TRBJ1-5 | TRBV6-5 | TRBD1 | ASSFSGGGQPQH